The 26 T cell receptor beta chains in this list originate from one sample, sequenced in a study of T cells in Graves' hyperthyroidism and ophthalmopathy (dated by TCRdb to the late 2010s). The method was multiplex PCR. Sequencing relied on an Illumina HiSeq 2000. Amplification of TCR beta CDR3 regions was carried out from RNA transcripts. For the first round of RT-PCR on the TCR CDR3, the HTBI primer set was used together with the Qiagen OneStep RT-PCR kit. In TCRdb, the public reads were trimmed at Q25 with fastp and aligned with MiXCR, with productive beta chains retained. Here each entry gathers all rows of one CDR3 protein and keeps the most common genes and DNA. Counted in this sample were 350,000 or so distinct CDR3 sequences; roughly a sixth of them appeared once. The ten biggest clones cover 30% to 35% of the sample. Sample: blood. The source is a woman in her 30s with Graves' hyperthyroidism that later progressed to Graves' ophthalmopathy.

This clonotype was counted at least ten times. The chain links TRBV6-1 to TRBJ1-2; 8 bases map to TRBD1. The CDR3 is made up of 18 amino acids. The junction had 19 bases not matched to a gene; V was cut back by 7 bases and J by 3 bases. Germline-derived CDR1 and CDR2 are MNHNS and SASEGT. This CDR3 is CASKPLGQAPRIDYGYTF. The CDR3 DNA follows: TGTGCCAGCAAGCCTTTGGGACAGGCGCCTAGAATTGACTATGGCTACACCTTC.

Many counts were recorded for this clonotype. The chain joins TRBV30 to TRBJ2-1; D is undetermined. CDR3 length: 11 amino acids. Trimming cost V 3 bases and J 3 bases, with 3 bases left between them. CDR1 GTSNPN and CDR2 SVGIG come from the germline V gene (reference sequence). CDR3 in DNA: TGTGCCTGGAGGAGCTACAATGAGCAGTTCTTC. Translating it yields CAWRSYNEQFF. Full variable domain (remainder filled in from reference TRBV30 and TRBJ2-1): SQTIHQWPATLVQPVGSPLSLECTVEGTSNPNLYWYRQAAGRGLQLLFYSVGIGQISSEVPQNLSASRPQDRQFILSSKKLLLSDSGFYLCAWRSYNEQFFGPGTRLTVL.

This clonotype was seen repeatedly, ten times or more. The V gene is TRBV5-4, the J gene TRBJ1-1, with D unclear. This CDR3 contains 14 residues. Deletions cut 4 bases from V and 2 bases from J, with 12 bases between. Germline CDR1 and CDR2: SGHNT and YYREEE (reference sequence). In DNA form, the CDR3 reads TGTGCCAGCAGCAGCCTCACTGGAAACACTGAAGCTTTCTTT. It codes for CASSSLTGNTEAFF.

The V call is TRBV29-1, the J call TRBJ2-2, with D unresolved. The germline gives CDR1 SQVTM, CDR2 ANQGSEA. The CDR3 consists of 13 residues. V lost 3 bases, J lost 2 bases, and 7 bases lay in between. The CDR3 sequence is CSVDPSNTGELFF. The CDR3 nucleotides are TGCAGCGTTGATCCCTCTAACACCGGGGAGCTGTTTTTT.

This clonotype was recorded a few times. The chain links TRBV5-1 to TRBJ2-7; 8 bases fit TRBD1. The germline V gene has CDR1 SGHRS and CDR2 YFSETQ. The length of the CDR3 is 15 residues. With 4 bases clipped from V and 7 bases from J, the junction kept 13 bases outside the gene matches. The CDR3 reads CASSRTGFFDPEQYF. In nucleotides, the CDR3 is TGCGCCAGCAGCCGGACAGGGTTTTTTGACCCTGAGCAGTACTTC.

This clonotype occurred many times. The chain employs TRBV2 and TRBJ2-1, with D tentatively TRBD1 (6 bases). Trimming cost V 9 bases and J 7 bases, with 19 bases left between them. The V gene's germline CDR1 is SNHLY and CDR2 FYNNEI. The CDR3 is 14 amino acids. The CDR3 sequence: CASFLAGARNEQFF. The CDR3 region has the DNA TGTGCCAGTTTTCTGGCAGGGGCGAGAAATGAGCAGTTCTTC.

This clonotype was observed at least ten times. The V and J genes are TRBV10-2 and TRBJ2-5, with a tentative D call TRBD1 (6 bases). V lost 7 bases and J lost 3, with 9 bases in between. CDR1 is WSHSY, CDR2 SAAADI, per germline. CDR3 length equals 12 residues. Written as DNA, the CDR3 is TGCGCCAGCACAGGGGTGGAAGAGACCCAGTACTTC. Residues: CASTGVEETQYF.

The chain has TRBV6-1 and TRBJ2-4, with D possibly matching TRBD2 (6 bases). Trimming took off 10 bases at V and 6 bases at J, with 16 bases between the two ends. Germline-derived CDR1 and CDR2 are MNHNS and SASEGT. The CDR3 spans 13 residues. In DNA, the CDR3 is TGTGCCACTTCTCCTAGCGAATCAAACATTCAGTACTTC. It encodes CATSPSESNIQYF.

This clonotype was counted between two and nine times. The chain uses TRBV20-1 and TRBJ2-1, with TRBD2 as a possible D gene (6 bases). CDR3 length: 13 residues. V was cut by 3 bases and J by 8 bases, with 14 bases left in between. Germline V gene data show CDR1 as DFQATT and CDR2 as SNEGSKA (reference sequence). This CDR3 is CSASRASVYEQFF. The CDR3 region has the DNA TGCAGTGCTAGTAGGGCTAGCGTATATGAGCAGTTCTTC.

This clonotype occurred a few times. This rearrangement joins TRBV5-1 to TRBJ2-1, with 9 bases that match TRBD1. Trimming at V came to 7 bases and at J to 5 bases, leaving 10 bases not matched to a gene. Germline lookup yields CDR1 SGHRS and CDR2 YFSETQ. The CDR3 is made up of 15 amino acids. CDR3 nucleotides: TGCGCCAGCGGACAGGGGTATAGTGCCCACAATGAGCAGTTCTTC. It specifies CASGQGYSAHNEQFF. Full variable domain (missing parts from reference TRBV5-1 and TRBJ2-1): KAGVTQTPRYLIKTRGQQVTLSCSPISGHRSVSWYQQTPGQGLQFLFEYFSETQRNKGNFPGRFSGRQFSNSRSEMNVSTLELGDSALYLCASGQGYSAHNEQFFGPGTRLTVL.

On this clonotype itself: Given a much more abundant clone one base away, this may be a read error. CDR3 in amino acids: CASSVGSSAYEQYF. The CDR3 DNA follows: TGTGCCAGCAGTGTAGGAAGCAGTGCCTACGAGCAGTACTTC. The rearrangement links TRBV2 to TRBJ2-7, with D unresolved. Trimming took 4 bases from V and 2 from J, leaving 12 bases between them. The germline V gene encodes CDR1 SNHLY and CDR2 FYNNEI. The CDR3 is 14 residues long.

The chain has TRBV7-9 and TRBJ1-2; 7 nucleotides align to TRBD1. V lost 4 bases, J lost 0 bases, and 11 bases stayed unmatched. There are 17 residues in the CDR3. Germline lookup yields CDR1 SEHNR and CDR2 FQNEAQ (reference sequence). The CDR3 sequence is CASSSIAPTGANYGYTF. The CDR3 DNA reads as TGTGCCAGCAGCTCGATAGCTCCCACAGGGGCTAACTATGGCTACACCTTC.

The genes are TRBV2 and TRBJ1-2, with TRBD1 identical over 11 bases. The CDR3 has 15 amino acids. Germline assignment: CDR1 SNHLY and CDR2 FYNNEI. The V and J ends lost 6 bases and 7 bases, in that order; junction bases with no gene match: 10. The CDR3 spells CASRGGTGGFFGYTF. CDR3 in DNA: TGTGCCAGCAGAGGGGGGACAGGGGGATTCTTTGGCTACACCTTC.

The rearrangement joins TRBV29-1 to TRBJ2-7; D perhaps matches TRBD1 (6 bases). The V end lost 4 bases, the J end lost 7 bases, and 17 bases lay between the germline ends. There are 13 residues in the CDR3. In germline, CDR1 is SQVTM, CDR2 ANQGSEA. CDR3 DNA sequence: TGCAGCGTTGTAGCACAGGACCAGGGGGAGCAGTACTTC. The encoded protein is CSVVAQDQGEQYF.

The chain employs TRBV5-1 and TRBJ1-5, with D possibly matching TRBD1 (5 bases). There are 14 residues in the CDR3. The V end lost 0 bases, the J end lost 5 bases, and 9 bases lay between the germline ends. In germline, CDR1 is SGHRS, CDR2 YFSETQ. CDR3 sequence reads: CASSLAGGDQPQHF. The CDR3, as DNA: TGCGCCAGCAGCTTGGCCGGAGGGGATCAGCCCCAGCATTTT.

This clonotype was seen a handful of times. The chain has TRBV20-1 and TRBJ1-5; D is unresolved. This CDR3 region has 14 residues. V dropped 3 bases and J dropped 9 bases, with 18 bases sitting between them. Germline V CDR1 and CDR2: DFQATT, SNEGSKA (reference sequence). The CDR3 DNA is TGCAGTGCTAGTAAGGGTTATTGGTGGCGGCCCCAGCATTTT. It yields the protein CSASKGYWWRPQHF.

This clonotype came up many times. This sequence joins TRBV28 and TRBJ2-3; 7 bases line up with TRBD2. Germline CDR1 reads MDHEN; CDR2 reads SYDVKM. This CDR3 is 14 amino acids long. The junction had 6 bases not matched to a gene; V was cut back by 1 base and J by 8 bases. CDR3 nucleotide sequence: TGTGCCAGCAGTTTATCTGCGGGGGAAGTTACGCAGTATTTT. It specifies CASSLSAGEVTQYF.

This clonotype was seen once. The chain links TRBV5-1 to TRBJ2-1, with TRBD1 identical over 9 bases. With 0 bases clipped from V and 7 bases from J, the junction kept 11 bases outside the gene matches. The CDR3 has 17 amino acids. Germline lookup yields CDR1 SGHRS and CDR2 YFSETQ. The CDR3 sequence: CASSLAKGQGHYNEQFF. The CDR3 region has the DNA TGCGCCAGCAGCTTGGCTAAGGGACAGGGCCACTATAATGAGCAGTTCTTC.

This clonotype has ten or more counts. V and J are TRBV5-1 and TRBJ2-1; D perhaps matches TRBD1 (6 bases). V was trimmed by 5 bases and J by 5 bases, leaving 20 bases between them. Germline V lookup: CDR1 SGHRS, CDR2 YFSETQ. CDR3 length: 16 amino acids. The CDR3 loop reads CASSTLSRTANNEQFF. The CDR3 nucleotides are TGCGCCAGCAGTACACTCTCGAGGACAGCTAACAATGAGCAGTTCTTC.

This clonotype was seen once. The genes are TRBV12-3 or TRBV12-4 and TRBJ1-1, with D maybe TRBD1 (6 bases). The CDR3 covers 17 residues. Trimming took 7 bases from V and 0 from J, leaving 21 bases between them. The CDR3 loop reads CASTPPTGRGLNTEAFF. CDR3 DNA sequence: TGTGCCAGCACGCCACCCACAGGGAGGGGGTTGAACACTGAAGCTTTCTTT.

This clonotype was recorded at least ten times. This chain links TRBV27 with TRBJ2-7, with 8 positions matching TRBD1. V lost 6 bases, J lost 4 bases, and 8 bases stayed unmatched. This CDR3 spans 14 amino acids. Germline assignment: CDR1 MNHEY and CDR2 SMNVEV (reference sequence). CDR3 loop: CASSHRGKVYEQYF. The CDR3 DNA reads TGTGCCAGCAGCCACAGGGGGAAAGTGTACGAGCAGTACTTC.

Turning to this clonotype: Mismatch with germline at one junction end may stem from a read error. The chain uses TRBV6-1 and TRBJ1-1; the D gene is possibly TRBD1 (5 bases). This CDR3 has 15 residues. Germline V gene data show CDR1 as MNHNS and CDR2 as SASEGT. The CDR3 DNA is TGTGCCAGCAGCAGAATCAGGGCGTCAGACACTGAAGCTTTTTTT. Its protein product is CASSRIRASDTEAFF.

This clonotype was recorded many times. The chain carries TRBV20-1 and TRBJ1-3, with 7 bases fitting TRBD1. The V and J ends lost 1 base and 2 bases, in that order; junction bases with no gene match: 5. The V gene's germline CDR1 is DFQATT and CDR2 SNEGSKA (reference sequence). The CDR3 runs to 15 residues. CDR3 loop: CSARADDRAGNTIYF. The CDR3 DNA sequence: TGCAGTGCTAGAGCCGACGACAGGGCTGGAAACACCATATATTTT.

This clonotype has ten or more counts. The chain joins TRBV20-1 to TRBJ1-1; TRBD1 agrees at 7 bases. This CDR3 spans 14 amino acids. Looked up from germline, CDR1 is DFQATT and CDR2 is SNEGSKA (reference sequence). The V segment lost 5 bases and the J segment 11 bases; nucleotides outside the gene matches: 17. The CDR3 loop is CSAGPTGARSRAFF. The CDR3 coding sequence is TGCAGTGCTGGACCTACAGGGGCCCGATCCAGGGCTTTCTTT.

About this clonotype itself: This may be a read error: a much more frequent sequence differs by one nucleotide. The V and J genes are TRBV6-4 and TRBJ2-6; D is ambiguous. Germline loops: CDR1 MRHNA, CDR2 SNTAGT. The CDR3 loop spans 14 amino acids. V was trimmed by 3 bases and J by 0 bases, leaving 3 bases between them. CDR3 amino acids: CASSENSGANVLTF. The CDR3 coding sequence is TGTGCCAGCAGTGAAAACTCTGGGGCCAACGTCCTGACTTTC.

J is TRBJ1-5 and V is TRBV6-1, with D perhaps TRBD1 (6 bases). Trimming shortened V by 6 bases and J by 2 bases, and 17 bases separated the two germline ends. CDR3 length: 16 amino acids. Germline CDR1 MNHNS, CDR2 SASEGT. The CDR3 nucleotides are TGTGCCAGCAGAACGGCACAGGGTGGGGGCAATCAGCCCCAGCATTTT. It yields the protein CASRTAQGGGNQPQHF.